This TCR beta chain was observed in a study of T cells in Graves' hyperthyroidism and ophthalmopathy. The TCR beta CDR3 regions underwent amplification using RNA transcripts as the source. A first-round RT-PCR of the TCR CDR3 used the HTBI primer set. Using its own MiXCR run on the multiplex PCR reads, TCRdb lists one record per CDR3 protein. The sample lists roughly 100,000 distinct CDR3 sequences, about 45% occurring once. Germline CDR1 is SGHTA and CDR2 is FQGNSA. This CDR3 comprises 15 residues. The germline V and J ends were trimmed by 11 bases and 2 bases, with 21 bases remaining between them. Patients were aged 18 to 65, had disease duration under 2 months, and had newly diagnosed hyperthyroidism.

V usage is TRBV7-2 and J usage is TRBJ1-2; D possibly corresponds to TRBD1 (6 bases). The receptor's source is a man between 40 and 49 years old with Graves' hyperthyroidism. Sequenced: blood. The CDR3 reads CAWSPRQAGNYGYTF. CDR3 in DNA: TGTGCCTGGAGCCCAAGACAGGCCGGGAACTATGGCTACACCTTC.